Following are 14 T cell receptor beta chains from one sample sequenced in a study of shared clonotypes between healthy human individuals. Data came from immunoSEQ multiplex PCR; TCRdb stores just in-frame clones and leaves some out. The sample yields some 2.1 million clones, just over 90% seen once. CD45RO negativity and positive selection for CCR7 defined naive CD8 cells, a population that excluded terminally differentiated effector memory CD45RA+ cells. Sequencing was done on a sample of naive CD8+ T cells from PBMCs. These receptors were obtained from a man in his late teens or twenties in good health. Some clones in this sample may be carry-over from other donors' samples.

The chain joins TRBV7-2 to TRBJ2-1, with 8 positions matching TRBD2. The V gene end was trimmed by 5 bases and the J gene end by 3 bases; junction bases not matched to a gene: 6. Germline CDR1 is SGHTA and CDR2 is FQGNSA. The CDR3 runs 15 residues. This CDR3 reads CASSLSGDLYNEQFF. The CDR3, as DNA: TGTGCCAGCAGCCTTAGCGGGGACCTCTACAATGAGCAGTTCTTC.

The CDR3, as DNA: TGTGCCAGCAGTTACTCGTCATTCGGGGATTCCTACGAGCAGTACTTC. Translated, it gives CASSYSSFGDSYEQYF. The chain couples TRBV6-5 to TRBJ2-7; D possibly corresponds to TRBD2 (5 bases). Germline CDR1 reads MNHEY; CDR2 reads SVGAGI. The CDR3 length is 16 residues. The V and J ends lost 0 bases and 1 base respectively, with 13 bases between them.

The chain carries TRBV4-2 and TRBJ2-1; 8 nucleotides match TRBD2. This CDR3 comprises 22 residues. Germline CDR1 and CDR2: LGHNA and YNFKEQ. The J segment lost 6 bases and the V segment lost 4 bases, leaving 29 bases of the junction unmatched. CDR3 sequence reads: CASSPSQGLLESGSFAPNEQFF. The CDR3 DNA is TGTGCCAGCAGCCCGTCCCAGGGTCTACTAGAGAGCGGGAGTTTCGCCCCCAATGAGCAGTTCTTC.

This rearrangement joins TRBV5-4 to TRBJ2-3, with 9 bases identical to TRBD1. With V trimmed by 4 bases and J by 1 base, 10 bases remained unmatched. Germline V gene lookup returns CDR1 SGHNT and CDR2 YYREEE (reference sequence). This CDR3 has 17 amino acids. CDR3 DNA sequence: TGTGCCAGCAGCCTAAACAGGGGGCTCATGGGCACAGATACGCAGTATTTT. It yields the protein CASSLNRGLMGTDTQYF.

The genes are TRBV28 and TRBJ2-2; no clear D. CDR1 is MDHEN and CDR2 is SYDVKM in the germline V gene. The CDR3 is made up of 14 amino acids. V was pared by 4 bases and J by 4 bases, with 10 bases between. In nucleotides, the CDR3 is TGTGCCAGCAGTTCGCCACTGACCACCGGGGAGCTGTTTTTT. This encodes CASSSPLTTGELFF.

CDR3 amino acids: CASSGNSGYYNEQFF. The CDR3 region has the DNA TGTGCCAGCAGTGGTAATAGCGGCTACTACAATGAGCAGTTCTTC. J is TRBJ2-1 and V is TRBV27, with D possibly TRBD2 on 6 matching bases. The CDR3 consists of 15 residues. The germline gives CDR1 MNHEY, CDR2 SMNVEV (reference sequence). V lost 5 bases and J lost 3, with 14 bases in between.

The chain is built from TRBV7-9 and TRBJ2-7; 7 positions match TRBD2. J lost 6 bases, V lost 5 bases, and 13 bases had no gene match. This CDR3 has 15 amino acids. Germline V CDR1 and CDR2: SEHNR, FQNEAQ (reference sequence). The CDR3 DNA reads TGTGCCAGCAGCCCCCCGAGCGGGGAGAGGTGCGAGCAGTACTTC. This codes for CASSPPSGERCEQYF.

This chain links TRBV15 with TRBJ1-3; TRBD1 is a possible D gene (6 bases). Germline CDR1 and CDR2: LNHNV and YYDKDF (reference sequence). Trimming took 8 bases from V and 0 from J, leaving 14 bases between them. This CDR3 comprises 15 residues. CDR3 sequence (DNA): TGTGCCACCTCAACAGGGCGCAACTCTGGAAACACCATATATTTT. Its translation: CATSTGRNSGNTIYF. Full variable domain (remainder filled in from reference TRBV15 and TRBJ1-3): DAMVIQNPRYQVTQFGKPVTLSCSQTLNHNVMYWYQQKSSQAPKLLFHYYDKDFNNEADTPDNFQSRRPNTSFCFLDIRSPGLGDTAMYLCATSTGRNSGNTIYFGEGSWLTVV.

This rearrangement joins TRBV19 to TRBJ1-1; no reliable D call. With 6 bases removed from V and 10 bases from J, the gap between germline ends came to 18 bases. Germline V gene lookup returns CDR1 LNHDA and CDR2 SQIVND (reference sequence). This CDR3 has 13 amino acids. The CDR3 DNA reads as TGTGCCAGTAGCCCCCTAAGTGACTCTGGAGCTTTCTTT. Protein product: CASSPLSDSGAFF.

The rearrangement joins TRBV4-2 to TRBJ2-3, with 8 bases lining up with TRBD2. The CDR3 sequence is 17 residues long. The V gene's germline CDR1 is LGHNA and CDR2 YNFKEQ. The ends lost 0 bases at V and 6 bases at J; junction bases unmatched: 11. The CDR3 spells CASSQDLGLAPGDTQYF. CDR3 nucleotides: TGTGCCAGCAGCCAAGATCTAGGACTAGCACCTGGGGATACGCAGTATTTT.

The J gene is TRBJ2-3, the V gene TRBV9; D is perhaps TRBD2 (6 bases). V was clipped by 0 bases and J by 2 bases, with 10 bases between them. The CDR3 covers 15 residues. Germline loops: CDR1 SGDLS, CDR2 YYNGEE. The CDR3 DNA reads TGTGCCAGCAGCGTAGGCGCGGGAACCACAGATACGCAGTATTTT. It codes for CASSVGAGTTDTQYF.

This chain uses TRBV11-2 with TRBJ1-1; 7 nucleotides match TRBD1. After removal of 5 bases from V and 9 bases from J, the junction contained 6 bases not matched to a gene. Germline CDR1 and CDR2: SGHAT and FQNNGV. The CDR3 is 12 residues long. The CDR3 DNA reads TGTGCCAGCAGCGGGAGGGGACAGCAAGCTTTCTTT. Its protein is CASSGRGQQAFF. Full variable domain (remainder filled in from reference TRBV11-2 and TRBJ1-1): EAGVAQSPRYKIIEKRQSVAFWCNPISGHATLYWYQQILGQGPKLLIQFQNNGVVDDSQLPKDRFSAERLKGVDSTLKIQPAKLEDSAVYLCASSGRGQQAFFGQGTRLTVV.

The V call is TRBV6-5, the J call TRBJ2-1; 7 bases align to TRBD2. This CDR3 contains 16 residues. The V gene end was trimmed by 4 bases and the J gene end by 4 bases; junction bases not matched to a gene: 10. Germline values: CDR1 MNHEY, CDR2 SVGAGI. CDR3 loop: CASSLGPPGGYNEQFF. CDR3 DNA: TGTGCCAGCAGTTTAGGCCCCCCCGGGGGGTACAATGAGCAGTTCTTC.

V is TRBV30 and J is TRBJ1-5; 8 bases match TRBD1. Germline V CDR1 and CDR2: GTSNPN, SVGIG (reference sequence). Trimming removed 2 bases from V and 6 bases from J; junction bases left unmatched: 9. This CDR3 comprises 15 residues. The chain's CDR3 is CAWSPRTGPGQPQHF. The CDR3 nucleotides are TGTGCCTGGAGTCCCCGGACAGGGCCGGGTCAGCCCCAGCATTTT.